This T cell receptor (beta chain) is drawn from a study of blood T cell repertoires in COVID-19. Study as a whole: The United States, Italy and Spain were the sources of the acute and convalescent COVID-19 samples. The cDNA or gDNA used as material had been derived from T cells, B-cell-depleted T cells, or PBMCs.

Original processing notes: Counts of nucleated cells, estimated from reference gene primer amplification, were obtained. Assay used: immunoSEQ multiplex PCR; TCRdb lists only in-frame clones, some missing. The V and J calls and clone size were taken over from that table, and D and trimming were inferred from the DNA. The repertoire holds 210,000 or so clones, with around 87% as singletons. This sequence originates from a man aged 50 or older with acute or convalescent COVID-19. Input material: peripheral blood.

The DNA for the CDR3 is TGTGCCAGCAGTTTGGACAGTGGCTTTATCGCGTTCTTC. Protein: CASSLDSGFIAFF. The chain has TRBV12-3 or TRBV12-4 and TRBJ2-1, with D tentatively TRBD1 (6 bases). CDR3 length equals 13 residues. V lost 3 bases, J lost 15 bases, and 18 bases lay in between.